This paragraph reports one TCR beta chain. Its antigen is as yet unknown. The sample originates from a study of T-cell memory formation after mild COVID-19. This CDR3 is built from 16 residues. V was shortened by 4 bases and J by 6 bases, with 19 bases between the two germline ends. Whole-study results and caveats: That cross-reactive memory joined was suggested by some responding clones appearing in pre-infection memory.

Constant-segment-primed 5'RACE gave TCR alpha and TCR beta cDNA libraries with sample barcodes and UMIs. TCRdb ran MiXCR on the 5' RACE reads and lists one entry per CDR3 protein. The data show 470,000 or so distinct CDR3 sequences, with approximately 20% seen just once and 8.4% held by the top ten. V and J are TRBV12-3 or TRBV12-4 and TRBJ2-1; possible D gene TRBD1, 6 bases. Input material: PBMCs or a T cell subset sorted from them (not recorded which). This receptor was taken from an adult woman who had mild COVID-19 (a few samples of this study predate the infection). Cell type and time point are not known. CDR3 in amino acids: CASSSYRATLGNEQFF. For the CDR3, the DNA is TGTGCCAGCAGTTCGTACAGGGCCACTTTGGGCAATGAGCAGTTCTTC.